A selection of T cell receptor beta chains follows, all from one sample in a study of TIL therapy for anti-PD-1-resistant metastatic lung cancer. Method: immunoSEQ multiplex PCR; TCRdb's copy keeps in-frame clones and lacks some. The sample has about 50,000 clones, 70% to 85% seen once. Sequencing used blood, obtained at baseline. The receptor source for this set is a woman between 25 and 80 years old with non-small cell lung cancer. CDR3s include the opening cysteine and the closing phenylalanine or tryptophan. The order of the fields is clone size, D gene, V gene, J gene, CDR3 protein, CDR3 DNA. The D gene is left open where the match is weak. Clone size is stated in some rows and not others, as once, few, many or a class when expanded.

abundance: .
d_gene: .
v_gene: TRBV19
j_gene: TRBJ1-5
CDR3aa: CASSPGWGRNQPQHF
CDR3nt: TGTGCCAGTAGCCCCGGTTGGGGCCGGAATCAGCCCCAGCATTTT

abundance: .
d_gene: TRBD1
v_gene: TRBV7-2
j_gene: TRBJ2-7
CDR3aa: CASSRDRGYEQYF
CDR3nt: TGTGCCAGCAGCCGGGACAGGGGGTACGAGCAGTACTTC

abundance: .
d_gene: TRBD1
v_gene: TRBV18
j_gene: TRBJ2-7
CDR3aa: CASTPFSGQGASYEQYF
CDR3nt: TGTGCCAGCACCCCCTTTTCGGGACAGGGGGCGAGCTACGAGCAGTACTTC

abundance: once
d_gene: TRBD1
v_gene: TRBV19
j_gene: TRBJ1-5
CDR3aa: CASSIETGVRGDQPQHF
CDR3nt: TGTGCCAGTAGTATAGAGACAGGGGTTCGAGGGGATCAGCCCCAGCATTTT

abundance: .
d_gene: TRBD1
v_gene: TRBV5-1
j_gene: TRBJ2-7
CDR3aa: CASSLAWDRDPEQYF
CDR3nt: TGCGCCAGCAGCTTGGCGTGGGACAGGGACCCCGAGCAGTACTTC

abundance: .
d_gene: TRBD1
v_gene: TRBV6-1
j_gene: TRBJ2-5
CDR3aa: CASSEGPGQQETQYF
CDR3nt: TGTGCCAGCAGTGAAGGACCGGGACAGCAAGAGACCCAGTACTTC

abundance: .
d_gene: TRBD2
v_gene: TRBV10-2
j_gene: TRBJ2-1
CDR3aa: CASSDGGSYNEQFF
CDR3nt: TGCGCCAGCAGTGATGGCGGGAGTTACAATGAGCAGTTCTTC

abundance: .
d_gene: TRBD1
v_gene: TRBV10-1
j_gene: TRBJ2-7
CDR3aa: CASRKGTGGSYEQYF
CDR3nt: TGCGCCAGCAGAAAGGGGACAGGGGGCTCCTACGAGCAGTACTTC

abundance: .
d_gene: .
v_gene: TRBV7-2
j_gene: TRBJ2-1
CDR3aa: CASSLVRGGTYNEQFF
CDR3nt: TGTGCCAGCAGCTTAGTCAGGGGAGGAACGTACAATGAGCAGTTCTTC

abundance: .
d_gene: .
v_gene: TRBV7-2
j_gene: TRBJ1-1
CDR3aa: CASSPTHGNTEAFF
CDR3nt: TGTGCCAGCAGCCCTACCCACGGGAACACTGAAGCTTTCTTT

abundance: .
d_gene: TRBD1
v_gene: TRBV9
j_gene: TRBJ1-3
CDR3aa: CASSLSDRASGNTIYF
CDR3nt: TGTGCCAGCAGCCTCTCCGACAGGGCGTCTGGAAACACCATATATTTT

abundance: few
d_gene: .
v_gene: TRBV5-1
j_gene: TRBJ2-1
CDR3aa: CASSLETGSSYNEQFF
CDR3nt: TGCGCCAGCAGCTTGGAGACGGGCAGCTCCTACAATGAGCAGTTCTTC

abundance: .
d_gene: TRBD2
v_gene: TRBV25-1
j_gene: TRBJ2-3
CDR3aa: CASSERTSGGDTQYF
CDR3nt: TGTGCCAGCAGTGAACGGACTAGCGGGGGAGATACGCAGTATTTT

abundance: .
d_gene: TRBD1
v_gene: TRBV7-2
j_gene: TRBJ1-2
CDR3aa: CASSLASTGSYGYTF
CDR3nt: TGTGCCAGCAGCTTGGCCTCGACAGGGAGCTATGGCTACACCTTC

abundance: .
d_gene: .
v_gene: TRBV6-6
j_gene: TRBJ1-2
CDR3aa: CASSPRQYGYTF
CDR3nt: TGTGCCAGCAGCCCTCGACAGTATGGCTACACCTTC

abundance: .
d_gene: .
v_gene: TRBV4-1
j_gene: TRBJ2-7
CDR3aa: CASSQNLGRYEQYF
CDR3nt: TGCGCCAGCAGCCAAAACCTTGGGCGGTACGAGCAGTACTTC

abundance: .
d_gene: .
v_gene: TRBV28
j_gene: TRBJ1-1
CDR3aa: CASSSILDGGSAFF
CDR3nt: TGTGCCAGCAGTTCCATACTTGACGGCGGCTCAGCTTTCTTT

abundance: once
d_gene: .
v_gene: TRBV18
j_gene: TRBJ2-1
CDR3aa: CASSPPLVGAWNEQFF
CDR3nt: TGTGCCAGCTCACCACCTCTCGTCGGTGCATGGAATGAGCAGTTCTTC

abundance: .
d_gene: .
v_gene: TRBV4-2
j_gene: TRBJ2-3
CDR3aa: CASSQAEKETQYF
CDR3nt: TGTGCCAGCAGCCAGGCCGAGAAGGAGACGCAGTATTTT

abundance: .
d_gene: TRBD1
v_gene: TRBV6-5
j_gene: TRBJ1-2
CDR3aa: CASAGTGGHGYTF
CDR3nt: TGTGCCAGTGCCGGGACAGGGGGCCATGGCTACACCTTC

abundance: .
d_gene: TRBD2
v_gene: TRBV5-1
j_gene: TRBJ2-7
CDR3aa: CASSSGLAGPPYEQYF
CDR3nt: TGCGCCAGCAGCTCTGGACTAGCGGGCCCTCCCTACGAGCAGTACTTC

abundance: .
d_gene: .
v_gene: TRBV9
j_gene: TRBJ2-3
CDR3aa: CASSVGGDTQYF
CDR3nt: TGTGCCAGCAGCGTAGGGGGAGATACGCAGTATTTT

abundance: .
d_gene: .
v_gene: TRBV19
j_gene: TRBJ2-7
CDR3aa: CASSSGTVGGSYEQYF
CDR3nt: TGTGCCAGTAGTTCAGGGACGGTGGGGGGATCCTACGAGCAGTACTTC

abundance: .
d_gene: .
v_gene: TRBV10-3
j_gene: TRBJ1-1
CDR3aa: CAISVEGEGTEAFF
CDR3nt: TGTGCCATCAGTGTTGAAGGGGAGGGCACTGAAGCTTTCTTT

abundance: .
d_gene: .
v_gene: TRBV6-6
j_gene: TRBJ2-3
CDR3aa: CASTLLSEAAHTQYF
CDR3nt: TGTGCCAGCACCCTACTGTCGGAGGCCGCCCATACGCAGTATTTT

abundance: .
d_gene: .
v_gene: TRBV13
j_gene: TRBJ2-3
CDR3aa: CASSPGMTGGLYEYF
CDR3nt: TGTGCCAGCAGCCCCGGGATGACCGGCGGATTGTACGAGTATTTT

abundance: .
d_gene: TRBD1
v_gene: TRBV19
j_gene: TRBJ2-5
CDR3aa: CASNTGQGAGETQYF
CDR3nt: TGTGCCAGTAACACAGGACAGGGGGCAGGTGAGACCCAGTACTTC

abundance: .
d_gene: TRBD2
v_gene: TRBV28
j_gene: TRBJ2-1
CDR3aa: CASTSSGTEESYNEQFF
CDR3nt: TGTGCCAGTACCTCAAGCGGGACCGAAGAGTCCTACAATGAGCAGTTCTTC

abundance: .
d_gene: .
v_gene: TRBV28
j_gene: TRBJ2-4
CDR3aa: CASRGGPGPFLAKNIQYF
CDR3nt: TGTGCCAGCAGGGGGGGACCGGGACCTTTTCTAGCCAAAAACATTCAGTACTTC

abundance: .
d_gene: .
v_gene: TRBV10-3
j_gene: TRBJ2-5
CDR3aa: CATSSGETQYF
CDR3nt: TGTGCCACCAGCTCGGGGGAGACCCAGTACTTC